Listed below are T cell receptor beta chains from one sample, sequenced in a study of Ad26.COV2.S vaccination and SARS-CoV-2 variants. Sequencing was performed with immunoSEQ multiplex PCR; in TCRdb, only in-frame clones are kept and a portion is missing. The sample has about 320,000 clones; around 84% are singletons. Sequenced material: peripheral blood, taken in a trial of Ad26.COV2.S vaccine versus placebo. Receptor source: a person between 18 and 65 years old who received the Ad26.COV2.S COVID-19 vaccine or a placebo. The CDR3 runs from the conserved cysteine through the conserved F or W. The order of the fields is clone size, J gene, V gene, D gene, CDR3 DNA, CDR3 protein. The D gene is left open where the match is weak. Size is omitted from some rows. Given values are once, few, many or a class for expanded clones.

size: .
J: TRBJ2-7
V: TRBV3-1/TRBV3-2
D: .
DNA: TGTGCCAGCAGCCAAGTTAGCGTCCACGAGCAGTACTTC
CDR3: CASSQVSVHEQYF

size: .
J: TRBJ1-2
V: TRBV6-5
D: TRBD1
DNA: TGTGCCAGCAGTTACACACAGGGGATGGGCTATGGCTACACCTTC
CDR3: CASSYTQGMGYGYTF

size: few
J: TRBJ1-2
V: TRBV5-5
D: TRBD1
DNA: TGTGCCAGCAGCGCCCAGGGGGGCGACTATGGCTACACCTTC
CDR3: CASSAQGGDYGYTF

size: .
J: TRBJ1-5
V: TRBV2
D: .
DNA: TGTGCCAGCAGTGTTGGTCAGCCCCAGCATTTT
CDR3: CASSVGQPQHF

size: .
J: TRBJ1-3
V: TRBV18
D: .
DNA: TGTGCCAGCTCACCAGAGCGGAGCTCTGGAAACACCATATATTTT
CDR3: CASSPERSSGNTIYF

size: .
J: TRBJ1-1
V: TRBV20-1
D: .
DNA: TGCAGTGCTAGTAAACTCCGGGCTACTGAAGCTTTCTTT
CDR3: CSASKLRATEAFF

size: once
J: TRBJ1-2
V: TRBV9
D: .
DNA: TGTGCCAGCAGCGTAGGGGTCGGCGGCTATGGCTACACCTTC
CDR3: CASSVGVGGYGYTF

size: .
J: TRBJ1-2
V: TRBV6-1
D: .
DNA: TGTGCCAGCAGTGATGTAGTTTCTAACTATGGCTACACCTTC
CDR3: CASSDVVSNYGYTF

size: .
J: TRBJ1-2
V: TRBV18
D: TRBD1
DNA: TGTGCCAGCTCCCCCAAGGGACAGGGGACTAACTATGGCTACACCTTC
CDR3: CASSPKGQGTNYGYTF

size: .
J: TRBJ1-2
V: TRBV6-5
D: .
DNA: TGTGCCAGCAGTTACTATGGGAGTTCTAACTATGGCTACACCTTC
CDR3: CASSYYGSSNYGYTF

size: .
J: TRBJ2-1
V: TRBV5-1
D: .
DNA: TGCGCCAGCAGCTTGCTGGGACAAGTTCATGAGCAGTTCTTC
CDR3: CASSLLGQVHEQFF

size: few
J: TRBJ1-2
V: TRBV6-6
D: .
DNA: TGTGCCAGCAGTTCAGGAGTCCCTAACTATGGCTACACCTTC
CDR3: CASSSGVPNYGYTF

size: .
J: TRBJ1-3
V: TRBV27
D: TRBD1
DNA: TGTGCCAGCAGGCCGGGACAGGGGGTAAACACCATATATTTT
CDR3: CASRPGQGVNTIYF

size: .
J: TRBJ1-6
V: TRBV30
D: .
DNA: TGTGCCTGGAGTCCGGGCTCCTATAATTCACCCCTCCACTTT
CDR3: CAWSPGSYNSPLHF

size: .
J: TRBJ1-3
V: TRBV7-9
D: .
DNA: TGTGCCAGCAGTCTGGGGAACACCATATATTTT
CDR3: CASSLGNTIYF

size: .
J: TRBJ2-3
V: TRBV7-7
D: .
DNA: TGTGCCAGCAGCTTAGCGCTCGGCCTTAGCACAGATACGCAGTATTTT
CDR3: CASSLALGLSTDTQYF

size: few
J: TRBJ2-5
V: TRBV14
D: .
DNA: TGTGCCAGCAGCCAAGGGGCCAGATCCGAGACCCAGTACTTC
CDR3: CASSQGARSETQYF

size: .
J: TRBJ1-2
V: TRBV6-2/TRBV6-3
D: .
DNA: TGTGCCAGCAGTTACCGAGGACGGTCCGGCACCTTC
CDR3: CASSYRGRSGTF

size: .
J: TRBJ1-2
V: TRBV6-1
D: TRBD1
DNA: TGTGCCAGCAGTGTTCATACAGGGGCCTCCAGTGGCAACTATGGCTACACCTTC
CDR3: CASSVHTGASSGNYGYTF

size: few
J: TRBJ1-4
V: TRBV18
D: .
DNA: TGTGCCAGCTCAATTATCCGGGACGAAAATGAAAAACTGTTTTTT
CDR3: CASSIIRDENEKLFF

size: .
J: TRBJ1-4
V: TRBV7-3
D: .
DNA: TGTGCCAGCAGCTTAATGGGCGGAACAACTAATGAAAAACTGTTTTTT
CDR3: CASSLMGGTTNEKLFF

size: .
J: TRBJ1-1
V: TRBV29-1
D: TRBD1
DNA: TGCAGCGTTGGTTTTGGGACAGTATTAACTGAAGCTTTCTTT
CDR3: CSVGFGTVLTEAFF

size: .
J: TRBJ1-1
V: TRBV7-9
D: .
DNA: TGTGCCAGCAGCTCGGAGATGAACACTGAAGCTTTCTTT
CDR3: CASSSEMNTEAFF

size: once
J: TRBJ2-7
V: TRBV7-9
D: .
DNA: TGTGCCAGCAGCTCAGGAGGGACCCTGTCCTACGAGCAGTACTTC
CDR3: CASSSGGTLSYEQYF

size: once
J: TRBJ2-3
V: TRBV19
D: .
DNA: TGTGCCAGTAGGGGGAGCGGCACAGATACGCAGTATTTT
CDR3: CASRGSGTDTQYF

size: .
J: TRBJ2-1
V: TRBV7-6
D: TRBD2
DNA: TGTGCCAGCAGCTTAAAACCACTAGCGGGGGGGTACAATGAGCAGTTCTTC
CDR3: CASSLKPLAGGYNEQFF

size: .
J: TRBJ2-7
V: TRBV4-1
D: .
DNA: TGCGCCAGCAGCCAAGAAAAGGCCGCCCGGCGGCAGTACTTC
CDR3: CASSQEKAARRQYF

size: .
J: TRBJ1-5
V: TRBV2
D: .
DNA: TGTGCCAGCAACTTGCGATTCAATCAGCCCCAGCATTTT
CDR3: CASNLRFNQPQHF

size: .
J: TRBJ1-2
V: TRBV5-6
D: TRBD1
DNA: TGTGCCAGCAGCTGGGGACAGGAATGGAGGAGTGGCTACACCTTC
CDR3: CASSWGQEWRSGYTF

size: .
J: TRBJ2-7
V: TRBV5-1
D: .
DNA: TGCGCCAGCAGCTTGGGGGGGAGAGACTCCTACGAGCAGTACTTC
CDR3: CASSLGGRDSYEQYF

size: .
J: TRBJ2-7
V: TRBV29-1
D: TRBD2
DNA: TGCAGCGTAATAACACCGCTAGCGGGAGAGACCTACGAGCAGTACTTC
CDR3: CSVITPLAGETYEQYF

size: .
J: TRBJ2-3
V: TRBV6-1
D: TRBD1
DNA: TGTGCCAGCAGTGGCACCTTTAGGGACAGGGGCACAGATACGCAGTATTTT
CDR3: CASSGTFRDRGTDTQYF

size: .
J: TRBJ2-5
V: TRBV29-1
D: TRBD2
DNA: TGCAGCGTTAAAAGGGCTAGCGGGGGGGCGGAGACCCAGTACTTC
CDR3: CSVKRASGGAETQYF

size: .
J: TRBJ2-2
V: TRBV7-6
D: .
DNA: TGTGCCAGCAGCTCAACTACTTCAGGGTCGACCGGGGAGCTGTTTTTT
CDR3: CASSSTTSGSTGELFF

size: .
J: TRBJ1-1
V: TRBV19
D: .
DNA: TGTGCCAGTAGGGTCATTACGGGACGGATCACTGAAGCTTTCTTT
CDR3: CASRVITGRITEAFF

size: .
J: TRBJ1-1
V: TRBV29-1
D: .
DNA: TGCAGCGTTACCCAATTCATGAACACTGAAGCTTTCTTT
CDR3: CSVTQFMNTEAFF

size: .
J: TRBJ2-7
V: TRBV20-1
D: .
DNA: TGCAGTGCTAGGGTAGGCTACGAGCAGTACTTC
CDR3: CSARVGYEQYF

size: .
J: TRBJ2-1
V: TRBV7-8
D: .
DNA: TGTGCCAGCAGCTCGTACCCTAACAGCCATAAGCAGTTCTTC
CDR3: CASSSYPNSHKQFF

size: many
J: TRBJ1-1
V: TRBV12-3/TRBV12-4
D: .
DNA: TGTGCCAGCAGTTTGCGACGGACTGAAGCTTTCTTT
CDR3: CASSLRRTEAFF

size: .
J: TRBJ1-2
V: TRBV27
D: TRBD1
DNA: TGTGCCAGCAGTTTAGCCGGGACAGGGGGAATTGGCTACACCTTC
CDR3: CASSLAGTGGIGYTF

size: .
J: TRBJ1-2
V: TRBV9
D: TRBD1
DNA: TGTGCCAGCAGCCCCCCCTCAGGGGGATTCTATGGCTACACCTTC
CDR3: CASSPPSGGFYGYTF